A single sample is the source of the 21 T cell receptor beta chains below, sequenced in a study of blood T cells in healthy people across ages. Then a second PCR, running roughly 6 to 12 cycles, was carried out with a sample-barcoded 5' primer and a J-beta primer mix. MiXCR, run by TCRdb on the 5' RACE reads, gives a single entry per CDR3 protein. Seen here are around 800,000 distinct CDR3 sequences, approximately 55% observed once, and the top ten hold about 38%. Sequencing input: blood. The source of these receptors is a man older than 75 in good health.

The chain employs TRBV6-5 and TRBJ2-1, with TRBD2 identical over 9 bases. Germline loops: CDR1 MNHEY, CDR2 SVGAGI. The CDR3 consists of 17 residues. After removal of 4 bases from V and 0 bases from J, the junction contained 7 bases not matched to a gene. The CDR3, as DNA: TGTGCCAGCAGTTGGGGACTAGCAGGAAGCTCCTACAATGAGCAGTTCTTC. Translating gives CASSWGLAGSSYNEQFF.

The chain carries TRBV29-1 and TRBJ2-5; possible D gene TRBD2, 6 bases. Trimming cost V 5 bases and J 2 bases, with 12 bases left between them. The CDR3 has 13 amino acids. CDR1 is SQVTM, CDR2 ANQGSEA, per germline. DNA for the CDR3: TGCAGCGTTCACCGGACTATTCAAGAGACCCAGTACTTC. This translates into CSVHRTIQETQYF.

The CDR3 here is CASSVGGDEQFF. The CDR3 coding sequence is TGTGCCAGCAGCGTGGGGGGGGATGAGCAGTTCTTC. This sequence joins TRBV9 and TRBJ2-1; 7 positions agree with TRBD2. CDR1 and CDR2 from the germline V gene are SGDLS and YYNGEE. This CDR3 is 12 amino acids long. V lost 2 bases, J lost 8 bases, and 1 base stayed unmatched.

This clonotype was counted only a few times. CDR3 amino acids: CASRGLAGGDEQFF. CDR3 sequence (DNA): TGTGCCAGCAGGGGACTAGCGGGAGGCGATGAGCAGTTCTTC. This chain connects TRBV2 to TRBJ2-1, with 15 bases that match TRBD2. Germline CDR1 and CDR2: SNHLY and FYNNEI. J gave up 8 bases and V 6 bases, and 2 bases lay outside the gene matches. This CDR3 is 14 amino acids long.

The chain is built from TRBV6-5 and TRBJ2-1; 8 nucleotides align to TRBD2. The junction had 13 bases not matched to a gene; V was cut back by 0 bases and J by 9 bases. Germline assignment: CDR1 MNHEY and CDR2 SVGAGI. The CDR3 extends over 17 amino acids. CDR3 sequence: CASSYSRGLAGPGEQFF. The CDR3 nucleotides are TGTGCCAGCAGTTACTCCCGGGGGCTAGCGGGTCCAGGTGAGCAGTTCTTC.

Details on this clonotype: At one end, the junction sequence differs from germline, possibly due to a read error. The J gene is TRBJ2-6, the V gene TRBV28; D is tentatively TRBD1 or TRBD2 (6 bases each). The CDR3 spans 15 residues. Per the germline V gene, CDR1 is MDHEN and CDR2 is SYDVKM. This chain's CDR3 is CAGSKGGSGANVLTF. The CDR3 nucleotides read TGTGCCGGCAGCAAGGGGGGATCTGGGGCCAACGTCCTGACTTTC.

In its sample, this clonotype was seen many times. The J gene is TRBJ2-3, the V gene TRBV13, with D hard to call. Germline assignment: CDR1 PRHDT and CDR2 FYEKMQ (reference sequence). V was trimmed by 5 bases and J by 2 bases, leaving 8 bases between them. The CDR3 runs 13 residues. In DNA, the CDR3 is TGTGCCAGCAGCGCGGCAGTCACAGATACGCAGTATTTT. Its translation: CASSAAVTDTQYF.

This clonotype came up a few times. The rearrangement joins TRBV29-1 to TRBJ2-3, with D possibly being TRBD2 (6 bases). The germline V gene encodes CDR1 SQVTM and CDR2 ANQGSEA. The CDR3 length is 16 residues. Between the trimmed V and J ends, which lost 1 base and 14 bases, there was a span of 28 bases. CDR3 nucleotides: TGCAGCGTTGAAGGGGCAGGAGGGGCGACGCACAGATACGCGTATTTT. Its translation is CSVEGAGGATHRYAYF.

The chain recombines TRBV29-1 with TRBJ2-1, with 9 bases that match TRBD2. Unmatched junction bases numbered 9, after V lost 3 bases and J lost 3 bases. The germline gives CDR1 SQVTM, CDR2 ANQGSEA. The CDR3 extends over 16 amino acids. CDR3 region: CSVEARSGRNYNEQFF. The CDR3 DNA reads TGCAGCGTTGAGGCCCGGAGCGGGAGGAACTACAATGAGCAGTTCTTC.

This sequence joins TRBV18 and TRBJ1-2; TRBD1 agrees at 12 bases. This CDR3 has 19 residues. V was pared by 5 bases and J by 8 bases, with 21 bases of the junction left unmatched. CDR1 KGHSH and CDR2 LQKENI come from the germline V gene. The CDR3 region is CASSSRSDPGQGASEGYTF. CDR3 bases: TGTGCCAGCTCATCCAGATCGGATCCGGGACAGGGGGCTTCGGAGGGCTACACCTTC.

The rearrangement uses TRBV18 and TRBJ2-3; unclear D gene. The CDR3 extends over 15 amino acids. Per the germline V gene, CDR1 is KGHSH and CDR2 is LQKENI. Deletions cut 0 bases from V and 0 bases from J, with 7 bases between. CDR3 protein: CASSPPSQSTDTQYF. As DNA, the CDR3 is TGTGCCAGCTCACCACCGTCTCAGAGCACAGATACGCAGTATTTT.

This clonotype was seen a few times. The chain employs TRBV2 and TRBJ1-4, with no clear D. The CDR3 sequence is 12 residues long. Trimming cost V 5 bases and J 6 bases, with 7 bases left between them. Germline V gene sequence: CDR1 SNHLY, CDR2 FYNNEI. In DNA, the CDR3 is TGTGCCAGCAGTCGACTGTATGAAAAACTGTTTTTT. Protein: CASSRLYEKLFF.

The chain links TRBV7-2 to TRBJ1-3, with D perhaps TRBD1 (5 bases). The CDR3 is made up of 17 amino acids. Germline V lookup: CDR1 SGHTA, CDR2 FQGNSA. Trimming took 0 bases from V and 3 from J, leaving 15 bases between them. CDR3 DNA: TGTGCCAGCAGCTTAGCCTCGGGACCCAGCGGTGGAAACACCATATATTTT. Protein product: CASSLASGPSGGNTIYF.

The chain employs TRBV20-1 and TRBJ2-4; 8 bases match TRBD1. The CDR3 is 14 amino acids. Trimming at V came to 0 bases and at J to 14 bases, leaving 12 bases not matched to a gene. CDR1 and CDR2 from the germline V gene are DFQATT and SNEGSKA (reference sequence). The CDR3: CSAREGQASRREYF. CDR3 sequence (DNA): TGCAGTGCTAGAGAGGGACAGGCATCTCGCAGGGAGTACTTC.

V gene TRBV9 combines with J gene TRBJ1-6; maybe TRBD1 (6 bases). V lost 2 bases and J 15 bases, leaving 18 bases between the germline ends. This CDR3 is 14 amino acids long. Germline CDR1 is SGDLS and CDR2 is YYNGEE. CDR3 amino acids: CASSVEQGSSGLHF. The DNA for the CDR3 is TGTGCCAGCAGCGTTGAACAGGGATCTTCGGGCCTCCACTTT.

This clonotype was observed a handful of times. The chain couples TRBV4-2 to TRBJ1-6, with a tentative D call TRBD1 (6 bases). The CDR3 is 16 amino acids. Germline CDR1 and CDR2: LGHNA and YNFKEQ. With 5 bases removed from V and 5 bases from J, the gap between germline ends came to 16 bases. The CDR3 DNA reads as TGTGCCAGCAGCTGGGGCGTGGGGGCGAATAATTCACCCCTCCACTTT. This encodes CASSWGVGANNSPLHF.

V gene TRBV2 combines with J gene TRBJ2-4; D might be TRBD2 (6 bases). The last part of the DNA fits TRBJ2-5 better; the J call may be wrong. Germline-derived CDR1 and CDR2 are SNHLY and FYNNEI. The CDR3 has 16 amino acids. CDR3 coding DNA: TGTGCCAGCAGTGAAGTTACGCCCGGGAGTCAAGAGACCCAGTACTTC. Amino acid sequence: CASSEVTPGSQETQYF.

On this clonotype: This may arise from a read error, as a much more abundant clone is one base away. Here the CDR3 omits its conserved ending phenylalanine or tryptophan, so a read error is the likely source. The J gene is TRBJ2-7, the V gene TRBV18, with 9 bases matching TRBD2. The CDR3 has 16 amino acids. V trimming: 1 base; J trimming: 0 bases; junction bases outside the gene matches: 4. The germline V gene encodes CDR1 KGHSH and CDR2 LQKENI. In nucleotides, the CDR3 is TGTGCCAGCTCACCACGACTAGCGGAGACCTCCTACGAGCAGTACCTC. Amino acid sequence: CASSPRLAETSYEQYL.

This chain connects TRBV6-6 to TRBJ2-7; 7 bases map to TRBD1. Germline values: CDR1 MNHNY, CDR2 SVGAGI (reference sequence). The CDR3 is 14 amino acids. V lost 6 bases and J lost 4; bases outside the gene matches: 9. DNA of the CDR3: TGTGCCAGCAGAAAACAGGGGACGGAATACGAGCAGTACTTC. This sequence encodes CASRKQGTEYEQYF.

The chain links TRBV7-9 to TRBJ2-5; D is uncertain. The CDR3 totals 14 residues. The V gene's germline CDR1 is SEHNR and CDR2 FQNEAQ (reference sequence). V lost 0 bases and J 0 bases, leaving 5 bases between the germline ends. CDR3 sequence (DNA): TGTGCCAGCAGCTTAGCGGCGAACCAAGAGACCCAGTACTTC. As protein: CASSLAANQETQYF.

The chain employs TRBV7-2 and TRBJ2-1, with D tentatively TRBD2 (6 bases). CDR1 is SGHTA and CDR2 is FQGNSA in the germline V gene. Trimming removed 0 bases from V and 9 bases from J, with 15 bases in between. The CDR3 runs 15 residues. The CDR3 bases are TGTGCCAGCAGCTTAGCGGCGGGGAACGCGGTTGAGCAGTTCTTC. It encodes CASSLAAGNAVEQFF. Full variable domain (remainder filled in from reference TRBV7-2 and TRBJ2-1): GAGVSQSPSNKVTEKGKDVELRCDPISGHTALYWYRQSLGQGLEFLIYFQGNSAPDKSGLPSDRFSAERTGGSVSTLTIQRTQQEDSAVYLCASSLAAGNAVEQFFGPGTRLTVL.